These 23 T cell receptor beta chains came from one sample sequenced in a study of T cell responses to AZD1222 COVID-19 vaccine. Measured with immunoSEQ multiplex PCR; TCRdb has only the in-frame clones, and not every one. The sample includes 30,000 to 35,000 clones, about 84% seen only once; the top ten take around 4.5%. The sequences come from peripheral blood, collected 28 days after the second AZD1222 dose. The source is an adult who received the AZD1222 COVID-19 vaccine.

The chain joins TRBV19 to TRBJ1-1; D is unclear. The CDR3 is 17 residues long. The germline V gene encodes CDR1 LNHDA and CDR2 SQIVND (reference sequence). The germline V and J ends were trimmed by 2 bases and 0 bases, with 16 bases remaining between them. CDR3: CASSIQVTLTMNTEAFF. The DNA for the CDR3 is TGTGCCAGTAGTATACAGGTCACGCTGACCATGAACACTGAAGCTTTCTTT.

The CDR3 DNA reads TGTGCCAGCAGCTTGGGGCAGGGGAAAGGAACTGGCTACACCTTC. Encoded protein: CASSLGQGKGTGYTF. The chain carries TRBV5-4 and TRBJ1-2; tentatively, D is TRBD1 (6 bases). Germline loops: CDR1 SGHNT, CDR2 YYREEE (reference sequence). The CDR3 is 15 residues long. Trimming took off 0 bases at V and 7 bases at J, with 16 bases between the two ends.

This clone has only one observation. The chain is built from TRBV27 and TRBJ2-1; the D gene is possibly TRBD2 (5 bases). Looked up from germline, CDR1 is MNHEY and CDR2 is SMNVEV (reference sequence). Trimming cost V 3 bases and J 8 bases, with 14 bases left between them. The CDR3 consists of 14 residues. CDR3 sequence (DNA): TGTGCCAGCAGTTTCGAGAGGGCGTCGGATGAGCAGTTCTTC. It specifies CASSFERASDEQFF.

This clone was counted once. CDR3: CASSATSGQETQYF. In DNA, the CDR3 is TGCGCCAGCAGCGCTACTAGCGGCCAAGAGACCCAGTACTTC. The chain is built from TRBV4-1 and TRBJ2-5; 8 bases are a match to TRBD2. The J segment lost 1 base and the V segment lost 5 bases, leaving 3 bases of the junction unmatched. Germline V CDR1 and CDR2: MGHRA, YSYEKL. There are 14 residues in the CDR3.

This chain connects TRBV4-1 to TRBJ2-3; D is possibly TRBD1 (5 bases). Trimming pared 0 bases from V and 6 bases from J, leaving 19 bases between. The CDR3 loop spans 17 amino acids. CDR1 MGHRA and CDR2 YSYEKL come from the germline V gene. The CDR3 is CASSQDYGRLHRDTQYF. The CDR3 nucleotides are TGCGCCAGCAGCCAAGATTACGGCCGCTTGCACAGGGATACGCAGTATTTT.

The rearrangement joins TRBV25-1 to TRBJ1-6, with D possibly matching TRBD1 (6 bases). The germline V gene has CDR1 MGHDK and CDR2 SYGVNS. The V gene lost 6 bases and the J gene lost 10 bases, with 16 bases spanning the gap. The CDR3 consists of 14 residues. CDR3 region: CASRQSWGASPLHF. CDR3 DNA sequence: TGTGCCAGCAGACAGAGTTGGGGGGCGTCACCCCTCCACTTT.

This chain links TRBV7-2 with TRBJ2-1; no clear D gene. This CDR3 region has 12 residues. Germline assignment: CDR1 SGHTA and CDR2 FQGNSA. Trimming took 4 bases from V and 7 from J, leaving 8 bases between them. The CDR3 nucleotides are TGTGCCAGCAGCTCGACCGGGAATGAGCAGTTCTTC. Protein product: CASSSTGNEQFF.

This chain uses TRBV10-3 with TRBJ2-7; TRBD1 might be the D (6 bases). V gave up 1 base and J gave up 7 bases, with 11 bases separating them. CDR1 is ENHRY and CDR2 is SYGVKD in the germline V gene. This CDR3 has 13 amino acids. For the CDR3, the DNA is TGTGCCATCAGTGAGTTGGCTAGGGGGGAGCAGTACGTC. This gives the protein CAISELARGEQYV.

The V call is TRBV6-1, the J call TRBJ1-5; no firm D call. The CDR3 is 14 amino acids. Trimming took off 2 bases at V and 1 base at J, with 6 bases between the two ends. The V gene's germline CDR1 is MNHNS and CDR2 SASEGT. The CDR3: CASSELGSNQPQHF. CDR3 nucleotides: TGTGCCAGCAGTGAACTCGGGAGCAATCAGCCCCAGCATTTT.

The J gene is TRBJ2-3, the V gene TRBV4-1, with 9 positions matching TRBD1. Germline-derived CDR1 and CDR2 are MGHRA and YSYEKL. The trim removed 4 bases at V and 6 bases at J, leaving 17 bases unmatched. The CDR3 contains 18 residues. CDR3 residues: CASSLQTARDRVSDTQYF. The CDR3 DNA reads as TGCGCCAGCAGCCTCCAAACCGCCAGGGACAGGGTTTCCGATACGCAGTATTTT.

This clone has just one count. This rearrangement joins TRBV6-5 to TRBJ2-1, with D unresolved. Germline V gene sequence: CDR1 MNHEY, CDR2 SVGAGI. Trimming stripped 6 bases from V and 8 bases from J, with 14 bases between. The CDR3 length is 13 residues. The DNA for the CDR3 is TGTGCCAGCAGCCGCGACTGGTCGGATGAGCAGTTCTTC. Its protein is CASSRDWSDEQFF.

V usage is TRBV3-1 (or the pseudogene TRBV3-2) and J usage is TRBJ2-1; 7 nucleotides line up with TRBD2. Trimming at V came to 4 bases and at J to 9 bases, leaving 15 bases not matched to a gene. Germline V gene sequence: CDR1 LGHDT, CDR2 YNNKEL (reference sequence). The CDR3 loop spans 16 amino acids. CDR3 residues: CASSPAGSLRSREQFF. CDR3 bases: TGTGCCAGCAGCCCAGCGGGATCATTAAGATCTCGTGAGCAGTTCTTC.

The CDR3 loop is CASSQGGRGTDTQYF. The CDR3 coding sequence is TGTGCCAGCAGCCAAGGCGGGAGGGGCACAGATACGCAGTATTTT. This sequence joins TRBV3-1 (or the pseudogene TRBV3-2) and TRBJ2-3; 9 nucleotides line up with TRBD2. Germline assignment: CDR1 LGHDT and CDR2 YNNKEL (reference sequence). Unmatched junction bases numbered 0, after V lost 1 base and J lost 1 base. This CDR3 has 15 residues.

This chain joins TRBV29-1 and TRBJ1-3; 9 nucleotides agree with TRBD1. The CDR3 covers 16 residues. Germline CDR1 reads SQVTM; CDR2 reads ANQGSEA. V shed 2 bases, J shed 5 bases, and the junction held 10 bases outside the gene matches. The CDR3 nucleotides read TGCAGCGTTGAAAACCCGGGACAGGGTAGCCGAAACACCATATATTTT. Encoded protein: CSVENPGQGSRNTIYF.

This clone was counted a single time. The V call is TRBV10-2, the J call TRBJ2-3; D remains ambiguous. V lost 6 bases, J lost 0 bases, and 7 bases lay in between. CDR1 and CDR2 from the germline V gene are WSHSY and SAAADI. The CDR3 runs to 13 residues. The CDR3: CASRETSTDTQYF. The CDR3 DNA sequence: TGCGCCAGCAGGGAGACTAGCACAGATACGCAGTATTTT.

This clone has just one count. The rearrangement links TRBV4-1 to TRBJ1-1; the D is unclear. CDR3 length: 13 residues. Per the germline V gene, CDR1 is MGHRA and CDR2 is YSYEKL. V lost 4 bases, J lost 6 bases, and 12 bases lay in between. This CDR3 reads CASSLIGISEAFF. In DNA form, the CDR3 reads TGCGCCAGCAGCCTTATTGGGATTTCTGAAGCTTTCTTT.

This sequence joins TRBV7-3 and TRBJ2-3; 11 bases map to TRBD2. Trimming at V came to 8 bases and at J to 5 bases, leaving 12 bases not matched to a gene. Germline V lookup: CDR1 SGHTA, CDR2 FQGTGA. CDR3 length: 16 residues. In DNA, the CDR3 is TGTGCCAGCGGGAATCAGGGACTAGCGGCTATAGATACGCAGTATTTT. It specifies CASGNQGLAAIDTQYF.

The J gene is TRBJ2-3, the V gene TRBV7-3; TRBD1 matches at 10 bases. The CDR3 is 15 amino acids. CDR1 is SGHTA, CDR2 FQGTGA, per germline. J was trimmed by 2 bases and V by 5 bases; bases with no gene match: 4. This chain's CDR3 is CASSPGQGNTDTQYF. CDR3 DNA sequence: TGTGCCAGCAGCCCGGGACAGGGGAACACAGATACGCAGTATTTT.

This clone occurred once. The chain employs TRBV6-5 and TRBJ1-1; 9 nucleotides agree with TRBD1. The CDR3 is made up of 14 amino acids. J was trimmed by 8 bases and V by 2 bases; bases with no gene match: 6. Germline CDR1 is MNHEY and CDR2 is SVGAGI. In DNA form, the CDR3 reads TGTGCCAGCAGTTACGCAATGGGGACAGGGGAAGCTTTCTTT. Translation gives CASSYAMGTGEAFF.

This chain uses TRBV21-1 with TRBJ2-5. TRBV21-1 is shown as a pseudogene. CDR3 size: 13 residues. The CDR3 nucleotides read TGTGCCAGCAGCAAAGTATGGTGGGAGACCCAGTACTTC. Its protein product is CASSKVWWETQYF.

This clone was picked up one time. This sequence joins TRBV11-2 and TRBJ2-1; D unresolved. This CDR3 has 13 amino acids. Trimming left V 0 bases short and J 8 bases short, with 8 bases between. Germline lookup yields CDR1 SGHAT and CDR2 FQNNGV. The chain's CDR3 is CASSLDYRYEQFF. CDR3 bases: TGTGCCAGCAGCTTAGACTATCGGTATGAGCAGTTCTTC.

The chain is built from TRBV24-1 and TRBJ1-2; tentatively, D is TRBD1 (6 bases). Trimming removed 2 bases at V and 3 bases at J, with 9 bases between. Germline V gene lookup returns CDR1 KGHDR and CDR2 SFDVKD. This CDR3 comprises 14 residues. In DNA, the CDR3 is TGTGCCACCAGTGATTCGACAGGCTACTATGGCTACACCTTC. This gives the protein CATSDSTGYYGYTF.

The sample holds one count of this clone. The rearrangement joins TRBV19 to TRBJ1-2; no firm D call. Germline CDR1 and CDR2: LNHDA and SQIVND (reference sequence). V lost 8 bases to trimming and J lost 5 bases, with 21 bases between them. This CDR3 has 15 residues. The CDR3 is CASGRAAEGRYGYTF. DNA for the CDR3: TGTGCCAGTGGTCGGGCGGCGGAGGGAAGATATGGCTACACCTTC.